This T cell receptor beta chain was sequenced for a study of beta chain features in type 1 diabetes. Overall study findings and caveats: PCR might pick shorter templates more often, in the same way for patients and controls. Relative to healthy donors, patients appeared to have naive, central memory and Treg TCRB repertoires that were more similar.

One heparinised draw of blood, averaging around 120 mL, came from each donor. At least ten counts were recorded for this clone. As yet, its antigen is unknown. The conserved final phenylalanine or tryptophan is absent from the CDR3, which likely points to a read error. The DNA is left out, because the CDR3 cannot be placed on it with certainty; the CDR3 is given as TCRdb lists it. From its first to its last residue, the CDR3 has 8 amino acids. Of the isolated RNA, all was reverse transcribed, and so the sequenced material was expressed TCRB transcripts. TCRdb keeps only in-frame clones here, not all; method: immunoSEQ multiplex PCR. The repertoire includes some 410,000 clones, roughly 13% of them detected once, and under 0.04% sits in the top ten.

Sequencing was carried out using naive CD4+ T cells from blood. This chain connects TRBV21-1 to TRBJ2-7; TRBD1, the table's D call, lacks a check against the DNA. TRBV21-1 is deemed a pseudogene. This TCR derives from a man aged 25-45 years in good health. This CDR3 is CASRGQPG.